The clone carrying this TCR beta chain was observed at least ten times. The CDR3 spans 15 residues. The V segment lost 4 bases and the J segment 8 bases; nucleotides outside the gene matches: 10. Germline values: CDR1 KGHDR, CDR2 SFDVKD. These data originate in a study of T-cell reconstitution after alpha-beta-depleted transplantation in children. Library preparation (for TCRbeta) was performed with unique molecular identifiers. TCRdb reprocessed the PCR reads via MiXCR and lists one record per CDR3 protein. Found here are tens of thousands of distinct CDR3 sequences, 6% to 8% of them singletons; the top ten hold around 2.5%.

This sample comprised PBMCs from the stem cell graft donor, obtained from the stem cell graft. This TCR came from a human donor who donated a stem cell graft to a child with acute lymphoblastic leukemia. The gene calls are TRBV24-1 and TRBJ2-3; TRBD1 aligns across 8 bases. CDR3 DNA sequence: TGTGCCACCAGTGACACCTCGACAGGGGCGGGTACGCAGTATTTT. As protein: CATSDTSTGAGTQYF.